The 7 T cell receptor beta chains below come from one sample, sequenced in a study of PD-1 blockade in classical Hodgkin lymphoma. Every one of the patients relapsed after autologous stem cell transplantation (brentuximab vedotin exposure was variable). The table came from immunoSEQ multiplex PCR; TCRdb's copy has only in-frame clones and leaves some out. The sample lists 90,000 to 95,000 clones; about 88% were seen once. Sequences were derived from peripheral blood mononuclear cells (PBMCs), sampled before the second cycle of nivolumab. The receptors derive from a human donor with classical Hodgkin lymphoma.

The V gene is TRBV15, the J gene TRBJ1-1; D is perhaps TRBD1 (6 bases). The CDR3 totals 16 residues. Germline V gene sequence: CDR1 LNHNV, CDR2 YYDKDF (reference sequence). V dropped 4 bases and J dropped 6 bases, with 21 bases sitting between them. CDR3 residues: CATSKFARGAGAEAFF. CDR3 sequence (DNA): TGTGCCACCAGCAAATTCGCTCGGGGGGCGGGCGCTGAAGCTTTCTTT. Full variable domain (missing parts from reference TRBV15 and TRBJ1-1): DAMVIQNPRYQVTQFGKPVTLSCSQTLNHNVMYWYQQKSSQAPKLLFHYYDKDFNNEADTPDNFQSRRPNTSFCFLDIRSPGLGDTAMYLCATSKFARGAGAEAFFGQGTRLTVV.

This chain uses TRBV6-4 with TRBJ1-5; unclear D gene. The CDR3 totals 14 residues. Germline CDR1 is MRHNA and CDR2 is SNTAGT. The germline V and J ends were trimmed by 0 bases and 6 bases, with 9 bases remaining between them. The CDR3 DNA follows: TGTGCCAGCAGTGACTCGCCAGGCGCTCAGCCCCAGCATTTT. Protein sequence: CASSDSPGAQPQHF.

The genes are TRBV7-9 and TRBJ2-7; D uncertain. Germline V CDR1 and CDR2: SEHNR, FQNEAQ (reference sequence). The germline V and J ends were trimmed by 3 bases and 2 bases, with 14 bases remaining between them. This CDR3 contains 15 residues. The CDR3 DNA follows: TGTGCCAGCAGCTTGGTGGGCGGTCTAACCTACGAGCAGTACTTC. Amino acids: CASSLVGGLTYEQYF.

The rearrangement uses TRBV7-9 and TRBJ2-5; TRBD2 is a possible D gene (6 bases). Trimming took off 7 bases at V and 2 bases at J, with 14 bases between the two ends. The CDR3 covers 14 residues. In germline, CDR1 is SEHNR, CDR2 FQNEAQ (reference sequence). In DNA form, the CDR3 reads TGTGCCAGCACAGTCGGGCTAGCGCAAGAGACCCAGTACTTC. Its protein is CASTVGLAQETQYF.

The chain joins TRBV27 to TRBJ2-1; D unclear. V was cut by 5 bases and J by 7 bases, with 18 bases left in between. The CDR3 extends over 15 amino acids. CDR1 and CDR2 from the germline V gene are MNHEY and SMNVEV (reference sequence). CDR3 protein: CASSLSSNARNEQFF. CDR3 DNA: TGTGCCAGCAGTCTCTCGAGTAATGCGCGGAATGAGCAGTTCTTC.

The chain is built from TRBV19 and TRBJ1-5; D is ambiguous. Trimming left V 3 bases short and J 5 bases short, with 8 bases between. CDR1 and CDR2 (germline): LNHDA, SQIVND (reference sequence). This CDR3 has 13 residues. The DNA of the CDR3 is TGTGCCAGTAGTATCGCAGGATATCAGCCCCAGCATTTT. Protein sequence: CASSIAGYQPQHF.

This chain links TRBV19 with TRBJ1-2; D is perhaps TRBD1 (5 bases). The CDR3 consists of 14 residues. V was clipped by 4 bases and J by 6 bases, with 15 bases between them. Germline-derived CDR1 and CDR2 are LNHDA and SQIVND (reference sequence). The chain's CDR3 is CASSSLGQGHGYTF. In DNA, the CDR3 is TGTGCCAGTAGTAGCCTTGGGCAGGGACATGGCTACACCTTC.